This T cell receptor (beta chain) originates from a study of T cell responses to AZD1222 COVID-19 vaccine. Findings of the study overall: It was only six AZD1222 recipients who were seropositive at baseline. The sample set comprised mostly white British donors with more females, and clonal diversity was possibly underestimated.

Details on this clone: The antigen remains undetermined.

There are 12 residues in the CDR3. The germline CDR1 and CDR2 sequences are SSHAT and FNYEAQ (reference sequence). The V and J ends lost 2 bases and 0 bases respectively, with 1 base between them. Generated by immunoSEQ multiplex PCR, the TCRdb table keeps only in-frame clones and is missing some. The table lists about 200,000 clones, 80% to 95% of them singletons. The chain couples TRBV7-7 to TRBJ2-5; D not resolved. The sample here was peripheral blood, taken 28 days after the second AZD1222 dose. The clonotype originates from an adult who received the AZD1222 COVID-19 vaccine. CDR3 coding DNA: TGTGCCAGCAGCTTAAACCAAGAGACCCAGTACTTC. This sequence encodes CASSLNQETQYF.